This TCR beta chain was identified during a study of blood T cell repertoires in COVID-19. Study-level background: Sites across the United States, Italy and Spain contributed samples from acute and convalescent COVID-19.

Participants' reported clinical history set cohort assignment. Donors of Cohort 3 who recovered were those that had two negative PCRs, clearance, or symptom resolution. Original processing methods: Estimates of nucleated cell counts were drawn from the amplification of reference gene primers. TCRdb's table, derived via immunoSEQ multiplex PCR, lists solely in-frame clones and lacks some. V and J calls and clone size are given by that table; D and trimming were obtained from the DNA. Among 250,000 or so clones listed, around 86% were seen once. Trimming shortened V by 5 bases and J by 5 bases, and 13 bases separated the two germline ends. Germline-derived CDR1 and CDR2 are LGHDT and YNNKEL (reference sequence). The CDR3 is made up of 13 amino acids.

The source is a woman in her fifties or sixties who had recovered from COVID-19. The chain recombines TRBV3-1 (or the pseudogene TRBV3-2) with TRBJ2-7, with TRBD2 as a possible D gene (6 bases). What was sequenced was PBMCs or T cells enriched from blood (not recorded which). The CDR3 loop reads CASSVVGGNEQYF. CDR3 sequence (DNA): TGTGCCAGCAGCGTAGTGGGGGGAAACGAGCAGTACTTC.